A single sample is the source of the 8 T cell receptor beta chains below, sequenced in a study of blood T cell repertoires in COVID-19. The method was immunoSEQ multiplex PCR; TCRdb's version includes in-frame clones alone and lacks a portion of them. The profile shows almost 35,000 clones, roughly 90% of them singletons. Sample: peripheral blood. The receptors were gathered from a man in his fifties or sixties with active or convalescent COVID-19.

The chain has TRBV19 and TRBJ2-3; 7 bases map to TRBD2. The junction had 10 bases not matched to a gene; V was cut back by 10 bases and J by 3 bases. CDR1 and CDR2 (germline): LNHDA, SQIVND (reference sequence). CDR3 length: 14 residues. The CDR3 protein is CAIKSGVETDTQYF. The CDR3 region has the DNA TGTGCCATCAAAAGCGGGGTGGAGACAGATACGCAGTATTTT.

CDR3 sequence: CASSSWPGLANNEQFF. In DNA form, the CDR3 reads TGCGCCAGCAGCTCCTGGCCGGGACTAGCGAACAATGAGCAGTTCTTC. The rearrangement links TRBV5-1 to TRBJ2-1, with 10 bases matching TRBD2. In germline, CDR1 is SGHRS, CDR2 YFSETQ. J lost 5 bases, V lost 3 bases, and 8 bases had no gene match. The CDR3 consists of 16 residues.

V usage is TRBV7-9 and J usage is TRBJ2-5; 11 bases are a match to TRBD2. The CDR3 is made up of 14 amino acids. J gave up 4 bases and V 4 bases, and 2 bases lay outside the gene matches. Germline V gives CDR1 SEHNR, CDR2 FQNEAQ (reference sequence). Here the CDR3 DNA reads TGTGCCAGCAGCTATAGCGGGAGGGGAGAGACCCAGTACTTC. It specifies CASSYSGRGETQYF.

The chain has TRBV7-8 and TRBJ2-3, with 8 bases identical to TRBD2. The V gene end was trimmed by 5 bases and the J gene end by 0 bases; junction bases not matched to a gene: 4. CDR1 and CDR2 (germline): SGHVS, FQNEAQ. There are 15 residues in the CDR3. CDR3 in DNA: TGTGCCAGCAGCCCAGGCGGGGGGAGCACAGATACGCAGTATTTT. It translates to CASSPGGGSTDTQYF.

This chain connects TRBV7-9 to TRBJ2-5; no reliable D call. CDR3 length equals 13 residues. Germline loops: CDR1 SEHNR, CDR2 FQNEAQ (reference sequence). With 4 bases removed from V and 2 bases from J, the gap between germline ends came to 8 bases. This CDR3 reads CASSSPRQETQYF. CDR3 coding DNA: TGTGCCAGCAGCTCCCCCAGGCAAGAGACCCAGTACTTC.

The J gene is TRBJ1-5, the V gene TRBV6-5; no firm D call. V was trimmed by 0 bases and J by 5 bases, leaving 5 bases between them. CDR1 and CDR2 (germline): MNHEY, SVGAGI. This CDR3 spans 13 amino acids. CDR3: CASSYSRDQPQHF. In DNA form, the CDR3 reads TGTGCCAGCAGTTACTCCCGAGATCAGCCCCAGCATTTT.

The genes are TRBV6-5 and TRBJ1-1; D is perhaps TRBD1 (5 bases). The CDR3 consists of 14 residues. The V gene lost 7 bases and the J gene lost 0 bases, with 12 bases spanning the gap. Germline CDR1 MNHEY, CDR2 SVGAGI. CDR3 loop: CASTAGRMNTEAFF. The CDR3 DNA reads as TGTGCCAGCACCGCGGGACGCATGAACACTGAAGCTTTCTTT.

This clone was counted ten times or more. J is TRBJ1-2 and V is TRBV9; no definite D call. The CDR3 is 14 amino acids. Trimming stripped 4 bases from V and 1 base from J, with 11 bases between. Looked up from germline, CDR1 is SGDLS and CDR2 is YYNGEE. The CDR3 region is CASSPLRSNYGYTF. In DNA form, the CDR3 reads TGTGCCAGCAGCCCTCTACGGAGTAACTATGGCTACACCTTC.